Included here is one TCR beta chain sequence, with context. The antigen is unknown. This entry comes from a study of T-cell reconstitution after alpha-beta-depleted transplantation in children. Study-wide findings and caveats: At the one-year point after transplant, T-cell counts and TCRbeta diversity were found to come mostly from T cells that had been newly produced.

The library targeted TCRbeta and was prepared with unique molecular identifiers. TCRdb reanalysed the PCR reads using MiXCR and keeps one entry per CDR3 protein. Here the sample spans over 400,000 distinct CDR3 sequences, 43% being singletons. This clonotype originated in a girl aged 2 to 9 with aplastic anemia, due to receive a stem cell transplant. The sequencing here drew on PBMCs, taken before TCRalphabeta/CD19-depleted stem cell transplant.

The chain's CDR3 is CSARDRLAGFVSTDTQYF. In nucleotides, the CDR3 is TGCAGTGCTAGAGATCGCCTAGCGGGGTTCGTTTCCACAGATACGCAGTATTTT. The chain employs TRBV20-1 and TRBJ2-3; 9 nucleotides align to TRBD2. CDR3 length equals 18 residues. CDR1 is DFQATT and CDR2 is SNEGSKA in the germline V gene (reference sequence). The J segment lost 2 bases and the V segment lost 0 bases, leaving 12 bases of the junction unmatched.